This T cell receptor beta chain derives from a study of Graves' ophthalmopathy and Graves' hyperthyroidism (dated by TCRdb to about 2018). About the investigation overall: Peripheral blood samples were taken at the time of initial diagnosis, before any treatment was given. To explore V-J signatures that separate ophthalmopathy from hyperthyroidism, a discovery set of approximately 100 patients was enrolled, consisting of more than 40 with ophthalmopathy and under 65 with stable hyperthyroidism. Following sampling, methimazole starting at 30 mg daily was administered to hyperthyroidism patients, and high-dose intravenous methylprednisolone was administered to ophthalmopathy patients. The study used TCR beta repertoire signatures to distinguish Graves' ophthalmopathy from Graves' hyperthyroidism and to predict progression to ophthalmopathy. The 100 or so discovery patients were divided at random into training and test sets in a 7:3 ratio. In total, around 140 blood samples were TCR-sequenced: 40 to 45 ophthalmopathy, over 70 hyperthyroidism and approximately 17 hyperthyroidism-to-ophthalmopathy patients. An independent validation cohort was composed of approximately 19 hyperthyroidism patients and about 16 patients who later progressed from hyperthyroidism to ophthalmopathy. In roughly 6 hyperthyroidism patients, T-cell repertoires of thyroid tissue and blood were compared.

For repertoire sequencing, the TCR beta CDR3 regions were amplified from RNA transcripts. The first round was an RT-PCR using HTBI primers with the Qiagen OneStep RT-PCR kit, and this first round was followed by a second-round multiplex PCR, then size selection and purification. Sequencing of the libraries was carried out on an Illumina HiSeq2000 in paired-end mode with 100 bp reads. In the source study's methods: Reads were processed with SOAPnuke, discarding reads with adapters, uncalled bases, mean Phred below 15, or no exact constant-primer or identifier match. COPE v1.2.5 was used to merge the high-quality paired reads. Each unique nucleotide sequence was defined as a clonotype, and clonotypes were aligned to IMGT TRB V, D and J references with MiTCR v1.1. The analysis was limited to V-J combinations with a frequency above 0.0001, which together covered 99.2% of the repertoires. For each V-J combination, a TCR clonal expansion and chaos score was defined as the ratio of F50 clonal expansion to chaos observed in the TCRdist matrix. Features were reduced by Welch's t-statistics and random forest to 10 to 15 V-J combinations, which fed a naive Bayes classifier. The similarity between thyroid and blood repertoires was quantified using the Morisita-Horn index. The public reads were run again by TCRdb, first through fastp at Q25 and then through MiXCR, and only productive beta chains were kept. Rows matching on CDR3 protein sequence are summarized as one entry with the most common DNA and genes. V and J calls and clone size were set by TCRdb, not the authors. Counted in this sample were around 470,000 distinct CDR3 sequences; 13% to 15% of them appeared once. Jointly, the top ten make up 8% to 10% of the sample.

Study-wide conclusions, independent of this receptor: In validation, the model predicted ophthalmopathy progression with about 71% sensitivity and around 72% specificity; some 13 predicted patients were CT-confirmed with GO in a median of approximately six months. In cross-validation, the 13-signature model distinguished ophthalmopathy from stable hyperthyroidism with more than 85% sensitivity and approximately 81% specificity, while in the test set the corresponding values were about 79% and 69%. Most expanded thyroid clonotypes with a frequency above 0.001 also appeared in blood, which suggests that blood repertoires may reflect the immune response in the thyroid. No statistical method was used to predetermine the sample size, and group allocation was not hidden from the investigators.

Patients with ophthalmopathy had moderately to severely active disease, with a Clinical Activity Score of 3 or more, a NOSPECS grade of 4 or more, and a disease duration of less than 3 months. Patients with other autoimmune diseases, uncontrolled infections, pregnancy or lactation were excluded. Clinical symptoms, serum thyroxine, TRAb, thyroid ultrasound and orbital computed tomography were used for diagnosis. Using Ficoll-Paque density gradient centrifugation, PBMCs were isolated from about 9.4 ml of fresh peripheral blood. Total RNA was extracted using Trizol reagent, and RNA quality was checked on an Agilent 2100 Bioanalyzer. Points on this clonotype: There is no known antigen for this receptor. No much larger clone exists at a distance of one base, and base qualities are not known.

CDR1 is given as MGHRA and CDR2 as YSYEKL, both from the germline V gene. Clipping removes 2 bases from V and 6 bases from J, with 5 as the unmatched junction base count. Including cysteine and phenylalanine, the CDR3 has 15 amino acids. The retained sequence is limited to the CDR3, 45 bases, with the frame set at the first base. Recombination connected TRBV4-1 to TRBJ2-2, and 8 junction bases match TRBD1. The source is a woman between 25 and 40 years old with Graves' ophthalmopathy. Donor details come from another sample of the same person, matched by shared clones. Sequenced: blood. The CDR3 corresponds to CASSQRDRMAGELFF. The nucleotide sequence reads as follows: TGCGCCAGCAGCCAACGGGACAGGATGGCCGGGGAGCTGTTTTTT.